This TCR beta chain came from a study of T cells in Graves' hyperthyroidism and ophthalmopathy (dated by TCRdb to the late 2010s). Describing the broader study: Peripheral blood samples were taken at the time of initial diagnosis, prior to any treatment. To identify distinguishing TCR V-J signatures, a discovery cohort of about 100 patients was used, comprising roughly 45 with Graves' ophthalmopathy and under 60 with stable Graves' hyperthyroidism. Prospective prediction of ophthalmopathy was tested in an independent validation cohort consisting of 18 hyperthyroidism patients and 17 patients who later progressed to ophthalmopathy. The 100 discovery patients were divided at random into training and test sets in a 7:3 ratio. In addition, the study compared T-cell repertoires in thyroid tissue and in blood from several Graves' hyperthyroidism patients. Following sampling, methimazole starting at 30 mg daily was given to hyperthyroidism patients, and high-dose intravenous methylprednisolone was given to ophthalmopathy patients. TCR Vbeta CDR3 sequencing of 135 peripheral blood samples (about 45 ophthalmopathy, about 80 hyperthyroidism and approximately 17 progressor patients) is reported in the paper. What the study reported, not specific to this receptor: In cross-validation, a model built on a 13 V-J signature told ophthalmopathy apart from stable hyperthyroidism with under 90% sensitivity and around 83% specificity, and in testing the same model reached 80%/75%. Blood samples also contained most of the expanded thyroid clonotypes (frequency above 0.001), which suggests that blood repertoires may reflect thyroid immune responses. No statistical method was used to set the sample size in advance, and investigators knew the group allocation. During validation, the model predicted progression to ophthalmopathy a median of roughly 7.1 months ahead of onset, with approximately 71% sensitivity and about 75% specificity.

The TCR beta CDR3 regions were amplified from RNA transcripts. For the first round of RT-PCR on the TCR CDR3, the HTBI primer set was used together with the Qiagen OneStep RT-PCR kit. The libraries were constructed in a second round of multiplex PCR and then size-selected and purified. The libraries were sequenced on an Illumina HiSeq2000 using paired-end 100 bp reads. Turning to the authors' computational methods: Raw data were processed with SOAPnuke, discarding reads with adapters, uncalled bases, mean Phred below 15, or no exact constant-primer or identifier match. COPE v1.2.5 was used to merge the high-quality paired reads, and each unique nucleotide sequence was defined as a clonotype. MiTCR v1.1 was used to align the clonotypes against IMGT TRBV, TRBD and TRBJ reference segments. Only V-J combinations with frequency above 0.0001, covering about 99% of repertoires, were analysed. A TCS score was defined as the ratio between F50 (clonal expansion) and ExV (chaos), using BLOSUM62-based TCRdist between CDR3 peptides within each V-J. Welch's t-statistics and random forest reduced roughly 540 V-J features to roughly 13, which were used in a naive Bayes classifier (R e1071). Through fastp at Q25 and MiXCR, TCRdb rebuilt clones from the public reads, retaining in-frame beta chains. Identical CDR3 protein sequences are pooled into one entry, listed with their most common genes and DNA. What appears here as the V and J calls and clone size reflects TCRdb's work, not the paper's. This sample holds about 250,000 distinct CDR3 sequences; approximately 23% were observed only once. Of the sample, roughly 60% is held by the ten largest clones.

As for this clonotype: The specificity of this receptor is unknown. Base quality data are lacking; no much larger clone is found one base away.

Ophthalmopathy patients had moderately to severely active disease, with a Clinical Activity Score of 3 or more, a NOSPECS grade of 4 or more, and a disease duration of less than 3 months. Any patient with an uncontrolled infection, another autoimmune disease, pregnancy or lactation was excluded. Diagnoses were established on the basis of clinical symptoms, serum thyroxine and TRAb, thyroid ultrasound, and orbital computed tomography. PBMCs were isolated from 10 ml of fresh peripheral blood by Ficoll-Paque density gradient centrifugation. Total RNA was extracted with Trizol reagent, and quality was checked on an Agilent 2100 Bioanalyzer. The V and J ends are trimmed by 0 bases and 3 bases, leaving 10 bases between them. The germline V gene gives CDR1 as SGHRS and CDR2 as YFSETQ. From its cysteine to its phenylalanine, the CDR3 spans 15 amino acids. Only CDR3 DNA remains: 45 bases, in frame from the first base.

The chain was built from TRBV5-1 and TRBJ1-5; the D gene cannot be named for sure. Sequences were obtained from blood. The origin of this receptor is a man between 25 and 39 years old with Graves' ophthalmopathy. The nucleotide sequence reads TGCGCCAGCAGCTTGGACGGACGAAACAATCAGCCCCAGCATTTT. It translates to CASSLDGRNNQPQHF.